This T cell receptor (beta chain) emerged from a study of T-cell memory formation after mild COVID-19. V trimming: 0 bases; J trimming: 10 bases; junction bases outside the gene matches: 8. The CDR3 sequence is 15 residues long. CDR1 LGHDT and CDR2 YNNKEL come from the germline V gene (reference sequence). This clonotype has at least ten counts. TCRdb used MiXCR to reprocess the 5' RACE reads, holding one entry per CDR3 protein. The table shows under 250,000 distinct CDR3 sequences, with roughly a tenth occurring only once. The gene calls are TRBV3-1 and TRBJ2-1, with 8 positions matching TRBD2. The clonotype comes from a man between 18 and 29 years old who had mild COVID-19 (a few samples of this study predate the infection). Cell type and time point are not known. The sequenced sample was PBMCs or a T cell subset sorted from them (not recorded which). Here the CDR3 DNA reads TGTGCCAGCAGCCAAGATGCCGGGGGGGCCCCCGAGCAGTTCTTC. This codes for CASSQDAGGAPEQFF.